This T cell receptor (beta chain) came from a study of somatic mutations in cytotoxic T cells in rheumatoid arthritis. Sequencing was performed with immunoSEQ multiplex PCR; in TCRdb, only in-frame clones are kept and a portion is missing. The sample lists around 21,000 clones; about 77% were seen once. Looked up from germline, CDR1 is MGHRA and CDR2 is YSYEKL. J lost 0 bases, V lost 0 bases, and 8 bases had no gene match. CDR3 size: 17 residues. The specimen sequenced was CD8+ T cells sorted from blood. The rearrangement uses TRBV4-1 and TRBJ2-7; 7 bases are a match to TRBD1. The source of this sequence is an adult with rheumatoid arthritis. CDR3 in amino acids: CASSQDRTGRSSYEQYF. The CDR3 DNA is TGCGCCAGCAGCCAAGATCGGACAGGTAGAAGCTCCTACGAGCAGTACTTC.